This T cell receptor beta chain was retrieved from a study of shared clonotypes between healthy human individuals. Findings of the study overall: Shared clonotypes: about 5.3% naive CD4, about 4% naive CD8, roughly 2.4% memory CD4, more than 0.3% memory CD8.

TCRdb keeps only in-frame clones here, not all; method: immunoSEQ multiplex PCR. Here the sample spans 2.3 million or so clones, 85% to 95% being singletons. With respect to this clone: Its antigen is not identified.

With V trimmed by 4 bases and J by 2 bases, 6 bases remained unmatched. Per the germline V gene, CDR1 is MNHNY and CDR2 is SVGAGI (reference sequence). The CDR3 runs to 15 residues. This sequence joins TRBV6-6 and TRBJ2-7; 9 nucleotides line up with TRBD1. The sequence came from a young man in good health. Some clones in this sample may be carry-over from other donors' samples. The specimen sequenced was naive CD4+ T cells from PBMCs. As to subset: CD45RA+ positively selected. Written as DNA, the CDR3 is TGTGCCAGCAGTTTCCCGGGACAGGGTACCTACGAGCAGTACTTC. Translating gives CASSFPGQGTYEQYF.